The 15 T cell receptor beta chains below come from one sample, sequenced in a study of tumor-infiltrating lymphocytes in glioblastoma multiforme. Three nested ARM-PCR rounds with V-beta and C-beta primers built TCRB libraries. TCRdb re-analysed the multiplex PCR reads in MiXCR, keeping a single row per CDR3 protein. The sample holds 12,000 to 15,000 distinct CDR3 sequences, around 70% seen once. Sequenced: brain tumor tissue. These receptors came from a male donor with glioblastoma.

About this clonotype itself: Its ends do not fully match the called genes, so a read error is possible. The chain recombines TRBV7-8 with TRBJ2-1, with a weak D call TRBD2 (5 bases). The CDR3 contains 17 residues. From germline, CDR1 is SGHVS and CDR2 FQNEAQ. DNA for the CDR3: TGTGCCAGCAGCATAGCGCGCGGCCTCCAAGTGTACAATGAGCAGTTCTTC. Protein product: CASSIARGLQVYNEQFF. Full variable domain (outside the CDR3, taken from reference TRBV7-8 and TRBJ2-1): GAGVSQSPRYKVAKRGQDVALRCDPISGHVSLFWYQQALGQGPEFLTYFQNEAQLDKSGLPSDRFFAERPEGSVSTLKIQRTQQEDSAVYLCASSIARGLQVYNEQFFGPGTRLTVL.

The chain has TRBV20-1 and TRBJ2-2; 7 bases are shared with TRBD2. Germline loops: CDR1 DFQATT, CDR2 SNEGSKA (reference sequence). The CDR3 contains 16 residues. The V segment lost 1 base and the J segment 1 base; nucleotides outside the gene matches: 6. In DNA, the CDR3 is TGCAGTGCTAGAGTTAAACAGCGGGGGAACACCGGGGAGCTGTTTTTT. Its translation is CSARVKQRGNTGELFF.

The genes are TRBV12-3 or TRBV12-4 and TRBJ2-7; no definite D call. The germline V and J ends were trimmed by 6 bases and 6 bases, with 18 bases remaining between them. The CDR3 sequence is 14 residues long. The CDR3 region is CASSPTWQASEQYF. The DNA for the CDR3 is TGTGCCAGCAGCCCAACGTGGCAGGCGTCCGAGCAGTACTTC.

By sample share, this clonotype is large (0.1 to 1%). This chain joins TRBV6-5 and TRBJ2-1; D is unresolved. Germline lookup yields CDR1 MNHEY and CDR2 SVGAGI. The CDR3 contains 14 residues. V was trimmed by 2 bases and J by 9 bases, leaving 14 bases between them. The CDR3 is CASSYGPGFGEQFF. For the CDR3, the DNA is TGTGCCAGCAGTTACGGGCCGGGCTTCGGTGAGCAGTTCTTC.

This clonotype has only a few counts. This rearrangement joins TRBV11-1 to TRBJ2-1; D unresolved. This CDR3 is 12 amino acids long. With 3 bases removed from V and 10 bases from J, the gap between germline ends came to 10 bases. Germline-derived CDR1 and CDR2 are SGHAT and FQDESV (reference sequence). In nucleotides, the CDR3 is TGTGCCAGCAGCTTTTCTCGGCTAGAGCAGTTCTTC. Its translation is CASSFSRLEQFF.

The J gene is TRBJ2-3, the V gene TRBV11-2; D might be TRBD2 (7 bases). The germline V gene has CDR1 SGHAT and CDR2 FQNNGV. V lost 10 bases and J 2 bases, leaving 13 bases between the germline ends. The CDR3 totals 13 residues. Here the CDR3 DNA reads TGTGCCACCGGTGCGGGGGCCACAGATACGCAGTATTTT. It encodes CATGAGATDTQYF.

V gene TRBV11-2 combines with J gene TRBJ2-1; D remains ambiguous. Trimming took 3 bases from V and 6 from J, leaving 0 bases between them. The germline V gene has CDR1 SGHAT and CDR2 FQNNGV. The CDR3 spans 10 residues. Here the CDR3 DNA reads TGTGCCAGCAGCTTCAATGAGCAGTTCTTC. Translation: CASSFNEQFF.

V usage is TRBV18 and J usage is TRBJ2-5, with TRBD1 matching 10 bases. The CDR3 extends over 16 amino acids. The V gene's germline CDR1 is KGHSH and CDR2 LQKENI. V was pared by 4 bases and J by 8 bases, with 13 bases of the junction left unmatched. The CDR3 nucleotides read TGTGCCAGCTCACTCACCGGGACAGGGGTTTTAGATACCCAGTACTTC. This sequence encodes CASSLTGTGVLDTQYF.

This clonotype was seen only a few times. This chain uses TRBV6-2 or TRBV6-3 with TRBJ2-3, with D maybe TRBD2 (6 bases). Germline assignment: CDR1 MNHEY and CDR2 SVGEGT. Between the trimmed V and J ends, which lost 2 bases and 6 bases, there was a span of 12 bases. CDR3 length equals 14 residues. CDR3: CASSYRRDWDTQYF. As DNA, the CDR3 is TGTGCCAGCAGTTACCGGCGGGATTGGGATACGCAGTATTTT.

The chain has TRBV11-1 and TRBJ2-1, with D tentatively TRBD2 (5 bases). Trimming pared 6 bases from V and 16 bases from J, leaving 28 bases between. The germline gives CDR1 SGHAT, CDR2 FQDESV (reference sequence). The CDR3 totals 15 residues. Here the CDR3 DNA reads TGTGCCAGCAGTCCGGAGGTAGGGCCTGGTTATGAGCGTTTCTTC. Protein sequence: CASSPEVGPGYERFF.

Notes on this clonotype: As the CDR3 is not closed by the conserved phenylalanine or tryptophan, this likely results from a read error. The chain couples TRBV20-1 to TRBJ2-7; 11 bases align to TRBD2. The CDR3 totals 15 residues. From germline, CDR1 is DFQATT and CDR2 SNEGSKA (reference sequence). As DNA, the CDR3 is TGCGGTGCTAGAGGGTTAGCGGGAGGGTTGTACGAGCAGTACCTC. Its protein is CGARGLAGGLYEQYL.

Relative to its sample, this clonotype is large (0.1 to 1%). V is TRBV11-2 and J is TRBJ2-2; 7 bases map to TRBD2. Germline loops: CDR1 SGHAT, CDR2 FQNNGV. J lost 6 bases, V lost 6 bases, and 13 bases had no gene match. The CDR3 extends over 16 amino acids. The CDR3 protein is CASRGMGAGVPGELFF. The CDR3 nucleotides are TGTGCCAGCAGGGGGATGGGTGCGGGAGTCCCCGGGGAGCTGTTTTTT.

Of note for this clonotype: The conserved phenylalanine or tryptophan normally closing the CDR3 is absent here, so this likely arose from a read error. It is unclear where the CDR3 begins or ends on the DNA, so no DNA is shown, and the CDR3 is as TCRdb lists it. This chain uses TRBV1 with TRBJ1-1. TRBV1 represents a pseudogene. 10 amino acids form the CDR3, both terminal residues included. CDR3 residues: CTRGAFEAFL.

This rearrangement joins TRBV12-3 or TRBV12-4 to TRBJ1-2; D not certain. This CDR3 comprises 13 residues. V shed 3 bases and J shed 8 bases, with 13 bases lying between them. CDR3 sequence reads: CASSFGGFGGYTF. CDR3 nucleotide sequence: TGTGCCAGCAGTTTTGGAGGGTTTGGCGGCTACACCTTC.

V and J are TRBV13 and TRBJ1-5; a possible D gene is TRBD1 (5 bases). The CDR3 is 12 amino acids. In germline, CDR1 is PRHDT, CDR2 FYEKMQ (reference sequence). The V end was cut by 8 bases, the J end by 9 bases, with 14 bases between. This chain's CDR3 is CASGQGSGPQHF. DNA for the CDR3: TGTGCCAGCGGACAAGGCTCAGGGCCCCAGCATTTT.